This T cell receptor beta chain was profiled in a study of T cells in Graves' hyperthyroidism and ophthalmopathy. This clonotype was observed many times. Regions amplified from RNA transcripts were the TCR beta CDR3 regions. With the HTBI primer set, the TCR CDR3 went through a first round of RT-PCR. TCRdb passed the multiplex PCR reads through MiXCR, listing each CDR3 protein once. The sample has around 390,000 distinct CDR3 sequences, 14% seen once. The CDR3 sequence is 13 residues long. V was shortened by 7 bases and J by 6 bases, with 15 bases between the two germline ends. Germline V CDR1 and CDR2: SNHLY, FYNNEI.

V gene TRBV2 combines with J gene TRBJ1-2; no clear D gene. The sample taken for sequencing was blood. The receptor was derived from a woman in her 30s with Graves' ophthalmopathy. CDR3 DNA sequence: TGTGCCAGCAAGGGCAGCATTTTTGATGGCTACACCTTC. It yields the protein CASKGSIFDGYTF.